The clone carrying this TCR beta chain was picked up many times. V was pared by 4 bases and J by 0 bases, with 12 bases between. Germline CDR1 reads SEHNR; CDR2 reads FQNEAQ (reference sequence). CDR3 length: 15 amino acids. This sample is drawn from a study of regulatory T cells in long-lasting Graves disease. Looking at the study overall: Graves' patients with a new diagnosis had received antithyroid drugs under 3 months.

Time point here: newly diagnosed GD, antithyroid drugs for less than 3 months. RNA from PBMCs was the source of the TCR library. Arm-PCR with iRepertoire HTBI primers amplified the CDR3 regions for these TCR beta libraries. One entry per CDR3 protein, called by TCRdb with MiXCR from the multiplex PCR reads. The table shows 400,000 to 500,000 distinct CDR3 sequences, with roughly 15% occurring only once. These same records also appear under a second study, on T cells in Graves' hyperthyroidism and ophthalmopathy. That publication notes: The TCR CDR3 was amplified in a first-round RT-PCR using the HTBI primer set.

The sequence derives from a woman in her 30s with Graves disease. The sequenced sample was peripheral blood mononuclear cells (PBMCs), obtained at new diagnosis, from a patient treated with antithyroid drugs. The V and J genes are TRBV7-9 and TRBJ1-2; no clear D. CDR3 DNA: TGTGCCAGCAGCTCGCCAAGACTAGCTAACTATGGCTACACCTTC. Its translation: CASSSPRLANYGYTF.